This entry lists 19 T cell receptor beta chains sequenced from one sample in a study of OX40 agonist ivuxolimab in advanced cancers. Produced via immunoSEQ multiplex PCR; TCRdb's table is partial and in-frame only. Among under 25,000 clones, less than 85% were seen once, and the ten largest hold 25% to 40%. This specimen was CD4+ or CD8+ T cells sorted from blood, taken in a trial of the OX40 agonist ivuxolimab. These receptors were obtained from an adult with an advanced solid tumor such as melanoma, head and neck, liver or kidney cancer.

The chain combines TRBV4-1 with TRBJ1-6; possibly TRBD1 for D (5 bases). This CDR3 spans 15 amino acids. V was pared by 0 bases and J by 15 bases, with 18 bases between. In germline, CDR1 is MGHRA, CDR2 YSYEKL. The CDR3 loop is CASSQESQGPDHLHF. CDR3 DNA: TGCGCCAGCAGCCAAGAAAGTCAGGGCCCGGACCACCTCCACTTT.

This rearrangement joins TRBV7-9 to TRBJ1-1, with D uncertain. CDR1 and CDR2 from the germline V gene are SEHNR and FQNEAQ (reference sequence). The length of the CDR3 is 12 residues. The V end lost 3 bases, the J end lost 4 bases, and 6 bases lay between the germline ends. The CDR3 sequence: CASSFLGTEAFF. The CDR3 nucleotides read TGTGCCAGCAGCTTCCTGGGCACTGAAGCTTTCTTT.

The CDR3 region is CASSSYEAQNTGELFF. CDR3 DNA sequence: TGTGCCAGCAGCTCGTACGAGGCTCAGAACACCGGGGAGCTGTTTTTT. The chain employs TRBV11-2 and TRBJ2-2; no clear D. This CDR3 contains 16 residues. The V end was cut by 4 bases, the J end by 1 base, with 13 bases between. Germline V gene sequence: CDR1 SGHAT, CDR2 FQNNGV. The full variable domain, in which reference TRBV11-2 and TRBJ2-2 provide the parts outside the CDR3, is EAGVAQSPRYKIIEKRQSVAFWCNPISGHATLYWYQQILGQGPKLLIQFQNNGVVDDSQLPKDRFSAERLKGVDSTLKIQPAKLEDSAVYLCASSSYEAQNTGELFFGEGSRLTVL.

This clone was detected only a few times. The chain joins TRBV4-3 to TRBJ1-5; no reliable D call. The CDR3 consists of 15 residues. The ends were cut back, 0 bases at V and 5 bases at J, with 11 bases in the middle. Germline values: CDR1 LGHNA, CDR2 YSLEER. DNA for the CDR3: TGCGCCAGCAGCCAAGAGTATCGGTATGATCAGCCCCAGCATTTT. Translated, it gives CASSQEYRYDQPQHF.

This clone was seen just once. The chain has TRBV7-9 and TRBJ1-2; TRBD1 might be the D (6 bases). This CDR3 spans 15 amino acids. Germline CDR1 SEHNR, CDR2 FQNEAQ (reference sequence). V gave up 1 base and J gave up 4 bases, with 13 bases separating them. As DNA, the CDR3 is TGTGCCAGCAGCTTAGGATCACAGGGACCCTATGGCTACACCTTC. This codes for CASSLGSQGPYGYTF.

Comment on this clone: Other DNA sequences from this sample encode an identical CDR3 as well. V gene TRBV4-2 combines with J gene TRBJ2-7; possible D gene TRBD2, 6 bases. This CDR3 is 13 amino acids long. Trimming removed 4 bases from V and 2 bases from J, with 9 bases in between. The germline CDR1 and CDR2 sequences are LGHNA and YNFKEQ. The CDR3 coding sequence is TGTGCCAGCAGCCCGGGACTCGCCTACGAGCAGTACTTC. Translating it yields CASSPGLAYEQYF.

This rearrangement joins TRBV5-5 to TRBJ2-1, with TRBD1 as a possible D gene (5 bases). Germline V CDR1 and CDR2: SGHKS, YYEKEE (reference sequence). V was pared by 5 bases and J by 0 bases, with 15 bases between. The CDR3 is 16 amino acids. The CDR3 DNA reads TGTGCCAGCAGTTTCCTAGACAGAAGCTCCTACAATGAGCAGTTCTTC. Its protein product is CASSFLDRSSYNEQFF.

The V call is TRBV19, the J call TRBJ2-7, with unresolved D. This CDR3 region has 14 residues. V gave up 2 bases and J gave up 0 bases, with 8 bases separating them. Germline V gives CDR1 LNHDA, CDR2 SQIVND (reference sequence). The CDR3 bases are TGTGCCAGTAGTATATCCAGTTCCTCCTACGAGCAGTACTTC. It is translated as CASSISSSSYEQYF.

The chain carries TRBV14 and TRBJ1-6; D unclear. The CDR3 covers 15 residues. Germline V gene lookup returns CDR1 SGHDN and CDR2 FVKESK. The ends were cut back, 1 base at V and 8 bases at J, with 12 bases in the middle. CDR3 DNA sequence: TGTGCCAGCAGCCAAGTCATTACCGGGGATTCACCCCTCCACTTT. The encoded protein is CASSQVITGDSPLHF. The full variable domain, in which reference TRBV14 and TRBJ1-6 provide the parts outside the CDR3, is EAGVTQFPSHSVIEKGQTVTLRCDPISGHDNLYWYRRVMGKEIKFLLHFVKESKQDESGMPNNRFLAERTGGTYSTLKVQPAELEDSGVYFCASSQVITGDSPLHFGNGTRLTVT.

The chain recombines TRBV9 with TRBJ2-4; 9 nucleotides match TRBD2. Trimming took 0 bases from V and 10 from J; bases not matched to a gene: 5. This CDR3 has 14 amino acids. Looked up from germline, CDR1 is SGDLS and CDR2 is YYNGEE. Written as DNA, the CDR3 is TGTGCCAGCAGCGTAGGCGGGACTAGCTCAATTCAGTACTTC. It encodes CASSVGGTSSIQYF.

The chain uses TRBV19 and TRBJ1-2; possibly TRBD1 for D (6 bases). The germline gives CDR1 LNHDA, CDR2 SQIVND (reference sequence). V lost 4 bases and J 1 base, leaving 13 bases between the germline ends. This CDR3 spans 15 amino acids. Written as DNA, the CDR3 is TGTGCCAGTAGTACTACGACAGGTTATAACTATGGCTACACCTTC. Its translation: CASSTTTGYNYGYTF.

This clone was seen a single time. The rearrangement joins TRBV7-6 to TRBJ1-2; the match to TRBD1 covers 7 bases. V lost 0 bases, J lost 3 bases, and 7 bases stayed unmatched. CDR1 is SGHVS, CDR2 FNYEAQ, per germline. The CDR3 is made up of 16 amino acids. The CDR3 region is CASSLAQGGPDYGYTF. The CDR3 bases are TGTGCCAGCAGCTTAGCGCAGGGGGGGCCGGACTATGGCTACACCTTC.

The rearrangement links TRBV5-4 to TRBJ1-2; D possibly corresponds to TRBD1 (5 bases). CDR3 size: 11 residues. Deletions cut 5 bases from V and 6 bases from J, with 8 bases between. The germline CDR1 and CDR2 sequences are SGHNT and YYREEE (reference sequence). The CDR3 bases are TGTGCCAGCAGTTGGGACCATGGCTACACCTTC. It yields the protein CASSWDHGYTF.

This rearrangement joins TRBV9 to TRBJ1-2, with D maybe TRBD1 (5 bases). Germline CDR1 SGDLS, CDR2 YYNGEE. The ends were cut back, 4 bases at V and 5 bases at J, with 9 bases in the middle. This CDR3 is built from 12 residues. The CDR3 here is CASSLGVYGYTF. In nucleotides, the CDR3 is TGTGCCAGCAGCCTAGGGGTGTATGGCTACACCTTC.

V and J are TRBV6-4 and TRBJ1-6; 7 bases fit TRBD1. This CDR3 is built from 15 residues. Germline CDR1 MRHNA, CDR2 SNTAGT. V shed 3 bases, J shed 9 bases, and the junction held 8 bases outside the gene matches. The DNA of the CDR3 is TGTGCCAGCAGTGAATATAACAGGGGAGGTTCACCCCTCCACTTT. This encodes CASSEYNRGGSPLHF.

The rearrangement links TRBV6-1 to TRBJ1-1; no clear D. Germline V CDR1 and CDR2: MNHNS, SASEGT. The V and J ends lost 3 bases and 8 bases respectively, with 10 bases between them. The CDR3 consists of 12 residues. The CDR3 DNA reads TGTGCCAGCAGTGACTTGAGCAGGGAAGCTTTCTTT. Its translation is CASSDLSREAFF.

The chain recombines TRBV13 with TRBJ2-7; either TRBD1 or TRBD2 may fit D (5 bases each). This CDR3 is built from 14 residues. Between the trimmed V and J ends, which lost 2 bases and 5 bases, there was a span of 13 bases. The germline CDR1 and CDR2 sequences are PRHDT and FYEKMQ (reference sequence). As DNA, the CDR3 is TGTGCCAGCAGCTTAAGCCGGGACGCCGACGAGCAGTACTTC. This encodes CASSLSRDADEQYF.

In DNA form, the CDR3 reads TGTGCCAGCAGTTACGGATCCGGGGCGGTTAATGAGCAGTTCTTC. Its translation: CASSYGSGAVNEQFF. The rearrangement links TRBV27 to TRBJ2-1, with D tentatively TRBD1 or TRBD2 (5 bases each). Trimming left V 4 bases short and J 7 bases short, with 17 bases between. CDR1 is MNHEY, CDR2 SMNVEV, per germline (reference sequence). CDR3 length: 15 residues.

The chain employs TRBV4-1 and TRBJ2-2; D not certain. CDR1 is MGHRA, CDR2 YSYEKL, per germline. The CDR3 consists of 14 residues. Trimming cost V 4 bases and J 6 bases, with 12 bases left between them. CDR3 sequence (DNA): TGCGCCAGCAGCCCCCGGCAGATGCCCGGGGAGCTGTTTTTT. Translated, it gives CASSPRQMPGELFF.